This T cell receptor beta chain was captured by sequencing in a study of cytomegalovirus exposure and HLA in healthy donors. The ends lost 8 bases at V and 7 bases at J; junction bases unmatched: 23. Germline V gene sequence: CDR1 SNHLY, CDR2 FYNNEI. The CDR3 runs 18 residues. PCR primers comprised 60 Vbeta and 13 Jbeta primers. Generated by immunoSEQ multiplex PCR, the TCRdb table keeps only in-frame clones and is missing some. The data hold 85,000 to 90,000 clones, with about 80% observed a single time. Overall study findings and caveats: The authors later linked a missense DCLRE1C variant to TCR beta V- and J-gene trimming. Most sequenced TCRs were rare (though some public TCRs occurred in many donors).

Worth noting for this clone: The target antigen is unknown.

The clonotype originates from a man between 25 and 39 years old in good health and CMV-seropositive. Sequenced: PBMCs. The chain recombines TRBV2 with TRBJ1-1; 9 bases align to TRBD1. In DNA, the CDR3 is TGTGCCAGCGTGACCGCAGGGACAGGGAACTTAATTAACGGTGAAGCTTTCTTT. It codes for CASVTAGTGNLINGEAFF. Full variable domain (rest looked up from reference TRBV2 and TRBJ1-1): EPEVTQTPSHQVTQMGQEVILRCVPISNHLYFYWYRQILGQKVEFLVSFYNNEISEKSEIFDDQFSVERPDGSNFTLKIRSTKLEDSAMYFCASVTAGTGNLINGEAFFGQGTRLTVV.